The 27 T cell receptor beta chains listed next were all sequenced from one sample in a study of blood T cell repertoires in COVID-19. The table came from immunoSEQ multiplex PCR; TCRdb's copy has only in-frame clones and leaves some out. This sample has about 430,000 clones, with 80% to 90% found just once. Sequenced sample: PBMCs or T cells enriched from blood (not recorded which). The receptors originated from a man younger than 40 who had recovered from COVID-19.

This chain connects TRBV5-5 to TRBJ1-2; no clear D gene. From germline, CDR1 is SGHKS and CDR2 YYEKEE (reference sequence). The V end lost 4 bases, the J end lost 2 bases, and 18 bases lay between the germline ends. The CDR3 has 16 residues. The CDR3: CASSLGVQKHNYGYTF. For the CDR3, the DNA is TGTGCCAGCAGCCTGGGTGTACAGAAACACAACTATGGCTACACCTTC.

V is TRBV5-1 and J is TRBJ1-1; 7 nucleotides match TRBD1. The CDR3 is made up of 18 amino acids. V shed 5 bases, J shed 5 bases, and the junction held 21 bases outside the gene matches. Germline V CDR1 and CDR2: SGHRS, YFSETQ. The CDR3 protein is CASSLSSSVQGVMTEAFF. CDR3 DNA: TGCGCCAGCAGTCTTTCGTCGAGTGTCCAGGGGGTCATGACTGAAGCTTTCTTT.

The chain carries TRBV5-1 and TRBJ1-1, with D possibly TRBD1 on 5 matching bases. The CDR3 is made up of 14 amino acids. Trimming cost V 0 bases and J 5 bases, with 11 bases left between them. Germline assignment: CDR1 SGHRS and CDR2 YFSETQ. CDR3 DNA: TGCGCCAGCAGCTTGGTGGGGGAGGTGACTGAAGCTTTCTTT. Translated, it gives CASSLVGEVTEAFF.

This rearrangement joins TRBV29-1 to TRBJ1-1; D gene unclear. V lost 2 bases and J 6 bases, leaving 13 bases between the germline ends. The V gene's germline CDR1 is SQVTM and CDR2 ANQGSEA. CDR3 size: 13 residues. CDR3 in DNA: TGCAGCGTTGAATGGAGCCTCCCCTCTGAAGCTTTCTTT. It codes for CSVEWSLPSEAFF.

The genes are TRBV3-1 (or the pseudogene TRBV3-2) and TRBJ2-1; 11 bases fit TRBD2. From germline, CDR1 is LGHDT and CDR2 YNNKEL (reference sequence). The CDR3 is 16 residues long. With 4 bases clipped from V and 7 bases from J, the junction kept 9 bases outside the gene matches. The chain's CDR3 is CASSPIRGTSGNEQFF. The CDR3 region has the DNA TGTGCCAGCAGCCCCATCAGGGGGACTAGCGGAAATGAGCAGTTCTTC.

V usage is TRBV7-9 and J usage is TRBJ1-2; tentative D call: TRBD1 (5 bases). CDR3 length equals 13 residues. Trimming cost V 7 bases and J 6 bases, with 15 bases left between them. Looked up from germline, CDR1 is SEHNR and CDR2 is FQNEAQ (reference sequence). In DNA, the CDR3 is TGTGCCAGCACTACAAGGTCGACAGATGGCTACACCTTC. This encodes CASTTRSTDGYTF.

This chain joins TRBV5-1 and TRBJ2-1, with a possible D match to TRBD1 (6 bases). The V and J ends lost 5 bases and 6 bases respectively, with 21 bases between them. The CDR3 runs 16 residues. Germline loops: CDR1 SGHRS, CDR2 YFSETQ. The CDR3 region has the DNA TGCGCCAGCAGGTCAGGCCGGGACACCCACTCCAATGAGCAGTTCTTC. Its translation: CASRSGRDTHSNEQFF.

V usage is TRBV13 and J usage is TRBJ2-1, with 14 bases identical to TRBD2. Losses at the gene ends were 5 bases for V and 7 bases for J; bases not matched to a gene: 4. Germline CDR1 reads PRHDT; CDR2 reads FYEKMQ (reference sequence). The CDR3 has 15 residues. Here the CDR3 reads CASSRRLAGGNEQFF. CDR3 DNA: TGTGCCAGCAGCCGCCGACTAGCGGGAGGGAATGAGCAGTTCTTC.

V usage is TRBV10-1 and J usage is TRBJ2-3; 8 bases map to TRBD2. CDR3 length: 16 amino acids. Germline CDR1 reads WNHNN; CDR2 reads SYGVQD (reference sequence). The V segment lost 5 bases and the J segment 2 bases; nucleotides outside the gene matches: 9. CDR3 coding DNA: TGCGCCAGCAGTAGAACTAGCGGAGCTTCCACAGATACGCAGTATTTT. Its translation: CASSRTSGASTDTQYF.

To note about this clone: This same CDR3 is encoded by further DNA sequences in the sample. The genes are TRBV5-1 and TRBJ2-7, with 11 bases identical to TRBD2. The germline gives CDR1 SGHRS, CDR2 YFSETQ. Trimming removed 4 bases from V and 3 bases from J; junction bases left unmatched: 3. CDR3 length equals 14 residues. CDR3 DNA: TGCGCCAGCAGCCCGGGGACTAGCGGCTACGAGCAGTACTTC. This sequence encodes CASSPGTSGYEQYF.

The genes are TRBV6-5 and TRBJ1-1; the match to TRBD1 covers 9 bases. The trim removed 5 bases at V and 7 bases at J, leaving 8 bases unmatched. Germline V gene data show CDR1 as MNHEY and CDR2 as SVGAGI. The CDR3 loop spans 14 amino acids. In nucleotides, the CDR3 is TGTGCCAGCAGTCCCAACAGGGGGCGAGGTGAAGCTTTCTTT. This sequence encodes CASSPNRGRGEAFF.

The chain combines TRBV6-1 with TRBJ2-5; 8 bases are shared with TRBD1. The CDR3 is 15 amino acids. Per germline, CDR1 MNHNS and CDR2 SASEGT. Germline trimming cut 3 bases from V and 5 bases from J; bases unmatched to any gene: 8. The chain's CDR3 is CASSEGQVGVETQYF. DNA for the CDR3: TGTGCCAGCAGTGAGGGACAGGTGGGAGTGGAGACCCAGTACTTC.

The chain joins TRBV6-1 to TRBJ2-1, with 11 positions matching TRBD2. The germline gives CDR1 MNHNS, CDR2 SASEGT. The CDR3 loop spans 20 amino acids. Unmatched junction bases numbered 14, after V lost 4 bases and J lost 0 bases. Here the CDR3 reads CASSVSGTSGWENSYNEQFF. The CDR3 DNA sequence: TGTGCCAGCAGTGTATCCGGGACTAGCGGATGGGAGAACTCCTACAATGAGCAGTTCTTC.

J is TRBJ1-6 and V is TRBV3-1 (or the pseudogene TRBV3-2), with D possibly matching TRBD1 (6 bases). The CDR3 extends over 16 amino acids. Trimming took off 3 bases at V and 1 base at J, with 10 bases between the two ends. CDR1 and CDR2 from the germline V gene are LGHDT and YNNKEL (reference sequence). This CDR3 reads CASSHKGGSYNSPLHF. The CDR3 nucleotides read TGTGCCAGCAGCCACAAGGGGGGGTCCTATAATTCACCCCTCCACTTT.

The J gene is TRBJ2-1, the V gene TRBV29-1, with D possibly being TRBD2 (5 bases). This CDR3 is built from 14 residues. Trimming stripped 6 bases from V and 9 bases from J, with 21 bases between. Germline lookup yields CDR1 SQVTM and CDR2 ANQGSEA. This CDR3 is CSVTPSGPYFEQFF. In DNA form, the CDR3 reads TGCAGCGTAACGCCGAGCGGCCCATATTTTGAGCAGTTCTTC.

The chain is built from TRBV7-9 and TRBJ2-1, with a tentative D call TRBD2 (5 bases). CDR1 is SEHNR, CDR2 FQNEAQ, per germline (reference sequence). Deletions cut 5 bases from V and 5 bases from J, with 19 bases between. CDR3 length: 16 residues. The CDR3 DNA follows: TGTGCCAGCAGCCTTGGGTCGGGATCTCCCAACAATGAGCAGTTCTTC. Protein: CASSLGSGSPNNEQFF. Looking up the rest from reference TRBV7-9 and TRBJ2-1 gives the full variable domain: DTGVSQNPRHKITKRGQNVTFRCDPISEHNRLYWYRQTLGQGPEFLTYFQNEAQLEKSRLLSDRFSAERPKGSFSTLEIQRTEQGDSAMYLCASSLGSGSPNNEQFFGPGTRLTVL.

This chain connects TRBV27 to TRBJ1-5; weak D call: TRBD1 (6 bases). The CDR3 has 15 residues. Germline V CDR1 and CDR2: MNHEY, SMNVEV (reference sequence). V shed 2 bases and J shed 6 bases, with 14 bases lying between them. The CDR3 DNA follows: TGTGCCAGCAGTTTAAGGGGGGGCGCAGGTCAGCCCCAGCATTTT. Translating gives CASSLRGGAGQPQHF.

This chain links TRBV6-5 with TRBJ2-2; TRBD1 matches 7 bases. The CDR3 is 15 amino acids. Germline-derived CDR1 and CDR2 are MNHEY and SVGAGI. J gave up 1 base and V 6 bases, and 5 bases lay outside the gene matches. CDR3 in DNA: TGTGCCAGCAGGGCAGGGGGAGTGAACACCGGGGAGCTGTTTTTT. It is translated as CASRAGGVNTGELFF.

This clone was counted between two and nine times. This rearrangement joins TRBV28 to TRBJ1-2, with TRBD1 matching 8 bases. The V gene end was trimmed by 4 bases and the J gene end by 7 bases; junction bases not matched to a gene: 11. The germline V gene has CDR1 MDHEN and CDR2 SYDVKM. CDR3 length: 15 amino acids. The CDR3, as DNA: TGTGCCAGCAGTTCCGGACAGGGTGGATTGGGTGGCTACACCTTC. This encodes CASSSGQGGLGGYTF.

The chain combines TRBV28 with TRBJ2-7, with D unresolved. Trimming took 6 bases from V and 2 from J, leaving 11 bases between them. This CDR3 spans 13 amino acids. The germline gives CDR1 MDHEN, CDR2 SYDVKM. The CDR3 sequence: CASSHGGPYEQYF. DNA for the CDR3: TGTGCCAGCAGCCACGGCGGTCCCTACGAGCAGTACTTC.

The rearrangement joins TRBV7-9 to TRBJ1-5; tentatively, D is TRBD1 (6 bases). CDR3 length: 17 residues. Trimming stripped 1 base from V and 1 base from J, with 14 bases between. Germline-derived CDR1 and CDR2 are SEHNR and FQNEAQ (reference sequence). In DNA form, the CDR3 reads TGTGCCAGCAGCTTAGACGTTATGGGGGCGAGCAATCAGCCCCAGCATTTT. It codes for CASSLDVMGASNQPQHF.

The chain joins TRBV24-1 to TRBJ2-5, with 9 bases identical to TRBD1. The CDR3 has 13 amino acids. After removal of 5 bases from V and 7 bases from J, the junction contained 4 bases not matched to a gene. Germline values: CDR1 KGHDR, CDR2 SFDVKD. The CDR3 bases are TGTGCCACCAGTGCACAGGGGGCCCGGACCCAGTACTTC. Translated, it gives CATSAQGARTQYF.

The chain carries TRBV11-1 and TRBJ2-4; perhaps TRBD2 as D (7 bases). Trimming left V 5 bases short and J 5 bases short, with 13 bases between. Germline V CDR1 and CDR2: SGHAT, FQDESV (reference sequence). The CDR3 has 14 amino acids. In DNA form, the CDR3 reads TGTGCCAGCAGCCATCCCGGGGGGCAAAACATTCAGTACTTC. Amino acid sequence: CASSHPGGQNIQYF.

This chain connects TRBV5-4 to TRBJ1-1; tentative D call: TRBD1 (5 bases). Trimming stripped 0 bases from V and 5 bases from J, with 11 bases between. CDR3 length: 14 residues. Germline V lookup: CDR1 SGHNT, CDR2 YYREEE (reference sequence). The CDR3 coding sequence is TGTGCCAGCAGCTTGGTGGTGGGGGGTACTGAAGCTTTCTTT. This encodes CASSLVVGGTEAFF. Full variable domain (remainder filled in from reference TRBV5-4 and TRBJ1-1): ETGVTQSPTHLIKTRGQQVTLRCSSQSGHNTVSWYQQALGQGPQFIFQYYREEENGRGNFPPRFSGLQFPNYSSELNVNALELDDSALYLCASSLVVGGTEAFFGQGTRLTVV.

This chain joins TRBV10-3 and TRBJ2-5; 8 positions match TRBD1. The CDR3 consists of 12 residues. Unmatched junction bases numbered 11, after V lost 7 bases and J lost 13 bases. Germline CDR1 reads ENHRY; CDR2 reads SYGVKD. CDR3 amino acids: CAIKDPGQVLYF. The CDR3, as DNA: TGTGCCATCAAAGACCCGGGACAGGTTTTGTACTTC.

V is TRBV5-4 and J is TRBJ2-2; 10 positions match TRBD1. CDR1 and CDR2 (germline): SGHNT, YYREEE (reference sequence). CDR3 length: 14 amino acids. V dropped 6 bases and J dropped 6; count of bases not matched to a gene: 5. The CDR3 region has the DNA TGTGCCAGCACCTGGACAGGGGGATCCGGGGAGCTGTTTTTT. Translating gives CASTWTGGSGELFF. Full variable domain (outside the CDR3, taken from reference TRBV5-4 and TRBJ2-2): ETGVTQSPTHLIKTRGQQVTLRCSSQSGHNTVSWYQQALGQGPQFIFQYYREEENGRGNFPPRFSGLQFPNYSSELNVNALELDDSALYLCASTWTGGSGELFFGEGSRLTVL.

This chain uses TRBV18 with TRBJ2-5, with 7 bases fitting TRBD1. CDR3 length: 15 residues. Germline V gene lookup returns CDR1 KGHSH and CDR2 LQKENI. With 3 bases clipped from V and 1 base from J, the junction kept 5 bases outside the gene matches. The CDR3 DNA reads as TGTGCCAGCTCACCTCTGACAGGGATCCAAGAGACCCAGTACTTC. Protein product: CASSPLTGIQETQYF. The full variable domain, with the rest looked up from reference TRBV18 and TRBJ2-5, is NAGVMQNPRHLVRRRGQEARLRCSPMKGHSHVYWYRQLPEEGLKFMVYLQKENIIDESGMPKERFSAEFPKEGPSILRIQQVVRGDSAAYFCASSPLTGIQETQYFGPGTRLLVL.